Below, 22 T cell receptor beta chains from the same sample are listed, as sequenced in a study of response to subunit inactivated influenza vaccine. TCRdb used MiXCR to reprocess the RT-PCR reads, holding one entry per CDR3 protein. The sample has 550,000 to 600,000 distinct CDR3 sequences; roughly 12% are singletons. Specimen: PBMCs from blood, collected on the day of vaccination. The receptors were sampled from a man between 45 and 60 years old who received an inactivated influenza vaccine.

V and J are TRBV3-1 and TRBJ2-2; 7 nucleotides match TRBD2. Germline CDR1 reads LGHDT; CDR2 reads YNNKEL (reference sequence). Losses at the gene ends were 6 bases for V and 2 bases for J; bases not matched to a gene: 3. This CDR3 region has 14 residues. As DNA, the CDR3 is TGTGCCAGCAGAAAAGCGGGAAACACCGGGGAGCTGTTTTTT. Its translation is CASRKAGNTGELFF. The full variable domain, completed using reference TRBV3-1 and TRBJ2-2, is DTAVSQTPKYLVTQMGNDKSIKCEQNLGHDTMYWYKQDSKKFLKIMFSYNNKELIINETVPNRFSPKSPDKAHLNLHINSLELGDSAVYFCASRKAGNTGELFFGEGSRLTVL.

This chain connects TRBV5-5 to TRBJ2-1; D call uncertain. The V and J ends lost 2 bases and 6 bases respectively, with 9 bases between them. This CDR3 has 13 residues. Germline loops: CDR1 SGHKS, CDR2 YYEKEE (reference sequence). In nucleotides, the CDR3 is TGTGCCAGCAGCTTCCCCCATGGCAATGAGCAGTTCTTC. Protein sequence: CASSFPHGNEQFF.

This clonotype showed up just a few times. V and J are TRBV6-1 and TRBJ1-5, with 9 bases matching TRBD1. The germline gives CDR1 MNHNS, CDR2 SASEGT. The CDR3 totals 15 residues. Trimming took 5 bases from V and 2 from J; bases not matched to a gene: 4. The CDR3 loop reads CASSTRTGGNQPQHF. The CDR3 DNA reads as TGTGCCAGCAGTACCCGGACAGGGGGCAATCAGCCCCAGCATTTT.

This clonotype has a handful of counts. V is TRBV5-1 and J is TRBJ2-2; perhaps TRBD2 as D (6 bases). Looked up from germline, CDR1 is SGHRS and CDR2 is YFSETQ. V gave up 4 bases and J gave up 7 bases, with 14 bases separating them. The CDR3 totals 14 residues. As DNA, the CDR3 is TGCGCCAGCAGCCCGACTAGACTTATCGGGGAGCTGTTTTTT. Translation gives CASSPTRLIGELFF.

This clonotype was counted at least ten times. The J gene is TRBJ2-7, the V gene TRBV10-2, with D possibly being TRBD1 (6 bases). This CDR3 contains 13 residues. Looked up from germline, CDR1 is WSHSY and CDR2 is SAAADI. The V end was cut by 8 bases, the J end by 7 bases, with 18 bases between. The CDR3 region has the DNA TGCGCCAGCGGGGATCTAGGGGGAAAAGAGCAGTACTTC. Translation: CASGDLGGKEQYF.

This clonotype was observed a few times. The V call is TRBV5-1, the J call TRBJ1-4; no reliable D call. Trimming stripped 1 base from V and 0 bases from J, with 7 bases between. The CDR3 is made up of 15 amino acids. CDR1 SGHRS and CDR2 YFSETQ come from the germline V gene. The CDR3 DNA follows: TGCGCCAGCAGCTTGTTCGGGTCAACTAATGAAAAACTGTTTTTT. This encodes CASSLFGSTNEKLFF. Variable domain in full (rest from reference TRBV5-1 and TRBJ1-4): KAGVTQTPRYLIKTRGQQVTLSCSPISGHRSVSWYQQTPGQGLQFLFEYFSETQRNKGNFPGRFSGRQFSNSRSEMNVSTLELGDSALYLCASSLFGSTNEKLFFGSGTQLSVL.

This clonotype occurred a few times. The rearrangement links TRBV10-3 to TRBJ1-5, with a weak D call TRBD1 (6 bases). This CDR3 region has 15 residues. The V end lost 2 bases, the J end lost 7 bases, and 15 bases lay between the germline ends. Germline V gene sequence: CDR1 ENHRY, CDR2 SYGVKD. In nucleotides, the CDR3 is TGTGCCATCAGTGAGAGGGGGGGCGCAGGGCAGCCCCAGCATTTT. It encodes CAISERGGAGQPQHF.

The chain recombines TRBV9 with TRBJ2-7, with D maybe TRBD2 (5 bases). The ends were cut back, 3 bases at V and 3 bases at J, with 16 bases in the middle. Per the germline V gene, CDR1 is SGDLS and CDR2 is YYNGEE. The CDR3 runs 15 residues. The CDR3: CASSAGAAGDYEQYF. For the CDR3, the DNA is TGTGCCAGCAGCGCGGGCGCGGCCGGGGACTACGAGCAGTACTTC. Drawing the rest from reference TRBV9 and TRBJ2-7, the complete variable domain is DSGVTQTPKHLITATGQRVTLRCSPRSGDLSVYWYQQSLDQGLQFLIQYYNGEERAKGNILERFSAQQFPDLHSELNLSSLELGDSALYFCASSAGAAGDYEQYFGPGTRLTVT.

This clonotype came up many times. This chain joins TRBV7-7 and TRBJ2-5; 8 nucleotides align to TRBD2. Germline loops: CDR1 SSHAT, CDR2 FNYEAQ (reference sequence). V lost 4 bases, J lost 1 base, and 5 bases stayed unmatched. The CDR3 spans 15 residues. The CDR3 DNA reads TGTGCCAGCAGCTGGGTCAGCGGGAGCCAAGAGACCCAGTACTTC. Its translation: CASSWVSGSQETQYF.

This clonotype was counted a few times. The chain joins TRBV4-2 to TRBJ1-1; D unclear. This CDR3 region has 13 residues. Germline V CDR1 and CDR2: LGHNA, YNFKEQ. V dropped 0 bases and J dropped 6 bases, with 8 bases sitting between them. CDR3 sequence: CASSQDQVAEAFF. CDR3 sequence (DNA): TGTGCCAGCAGCCAAGATCAGGTGGCTGAAGCTTTCTTT.

The chain joins TRBV7-9 to TRBJ2-1; D possibly corresponds to TRBD2 (6 bases). This CDR3 is built from 13 residues. V shed 5 bases and J shed 7 bases, with 12 bases lying between them. The germline gives CDR1 SEHNR, CDR2 FQNEAQ (reference sequence). CDR3 in amino acids: CASSPLGGNEQFF. The CDR3 DNA is TGTGCCAGCAGCCCGCTCGGAGGGAATGAGCAGTTCTTC. Filled out from reference TRBV7-9 and TRBJ2-1, the complete variable domain reads DTGVSQNPRHKITKRGQNVTFRCDPISEHNRLYWYRQTLGQGPEFLTYFQNEAQLEKSRLLSDRFSAERPKGSFSTLEIQRTEQGDSAMYLCASSPLGGNEQFFGPGTRLTVL.

V usage is TRBV7-2 and J usage is TRBJ2-2; a possible D gene is TRBD1 (6 bases). This CDR3 has 15 residues. V was trimmed by 6 bases and J by 0 bases, leaving 11 bases between them. Per the germline V gene, CDR1 is SGHTA and CDR2 is FQGNSA. CDR3 sequence reads: CASRRQAANTGELFF. The CDR3 DNA is TGTGCCAGCAGAAGACAGGCCGCGAACACCGGGGAGCTGTTTTTT.

This clonotype turned up a few times. V is TRBV2 and J is TRBJ2-2, with TRBD2 matching 7 bases. Trimming took 6 bases from V and 0 from J; bases not matched to a gene: 10. This CDR3 is 17 amino acids long. Germline CDR1 reads SNHLY; CDR2 reads FYNNEI. CDR3 residues: CASSLVSLAANTGELFF. The CDR3 DNA reads TGTGCCAGCAGCCTAGTCTCTCTAGCGGCGAACACCGGGGAGCTGTTTTTT.

This chain joins TRBV7-6 and TRBJ2-3; 7 bases match TRBD2. The germline gives CDR1 SGHVS, CDR2 FNYEAQ. The CDR3 totals 17 residues. The J segment lost 0 bases and the V segment lost 2 bases, leaving 8 bases of the junction unmatched. CDR3 sequence reads: CASSLTASGLSTDTQYF. The CDR3 DNA reads as TGTGCCAGCAGCTTAACGGCTAGCGGCCTTAGCACAGATACGCAGTATTTT.

V gene TRBV12-3 or TRBV12-4 combines with J gene TRBJ2-7, with D hard to call. The V and J ends lost 5 bases and 4 bases respectively, with 9 bases between them. This CDR3 region has 12 residues. The CDR3 bases are TGTGCCAGCAGTAACATTGGGTACGAGCAGTACTTC. It yields the protein CASSNIGYEQYF.

Many counts were recorded for this clonotype. The V gene is TRBV12-3 or TRBV12-4, the J gene TRBJ2-1; TRBD1 aligns across 7 bases. The trim removed 5 bases at V and 11 bases at J, leaving 9 bases unmatched. The CDR3 loop spans 13 amino acids. CDR3 bases: TGTGCCAGCAGTCCCAAACCGGGACAGAAGCAGTTCTTC. It is translated as CASSPKPGQKQFF.

As concerns this clonotype: The junction and the germline gene differ at one end; a read error may be behind it. V usage is TRBV7-7 and J usage is TRBJ2-5; D unresolved. CDR1 is SSHAT, CDR2 FNYEAQ, per germline (reference sequence). The CDR3 is 15 amino acids. The CDR3 protein is CASSNGMENEETQYF. CDR3 nucleotide sequence: TGTGCTAGCAGCAACGGCATGGAAAACGAAGAGACCCAGTACTTC.

This clonotype was seen more than once but under ten times. V and J are TRBV5-1 and TRBJ2-7; possibly TRBD2 for D (5 bases). V lost 4 bases, J lost 0 bases, and 14 bases lay in between. The CDR3 extends over 15 amino acids. Germline CDR1 reads SGHRS; CDR2 reads YFSETQ. The CDR3 region has the DNA TGCGCCAGCAGCCCGGACTTACTGAGCTCCTACGAGCAGTACTTC. It yields the protein CASSPDLLSSYEQYF. Variable domain in full (rest from reference TRBV5-1 and TRBJ2-7): KAGVTQTPRYLIKTRGQQVTLSCSPISGHRSVSWYQQTPGQGLQFLFEYFSETQRNKGNFPGRFSGRQFSNSRSEMNVSTLELGDSALYLCASSPDLLSSYEQYFGPGTRLTVT.

The chain is built from TRBV20-1 and TRBJ1-1; D gene ambiguous. The CDR3 is 15 residues long. Germline values: CDR1 DFQATT, CDR2 SNEGSKA (reference sequence). Deletions cut 1 base from V and 1 base from J, with 13 bases between. CDR3 in amino acids: CSARGSSGTNTEAFF. CDR3 DNA sequence: TGCAGTGCTAGAGGGAGTTCGGGTACGAACACTGAAGCTTTCTTT.

CDR3 in amino acids: CSAREDGDSGVYNEQFF. The CDR3 DNA reads TGCAGTGCTAGAGAGGATGGGGATAGCGGGGTCTACAATGAGCAGTTCTTC. The chain recombines TRBV20-1 with TRBJ2-1, with 8 bases aligning to TRBD2. With V trimmed by 0 bases and J by 3 bases, 10 bases remained unmatched. Per the germline V gene, CDR1 is DFQATT and CDR2 is SNEGSKA (reference sequence). This CDR3 region has 17 residues.

This clonotype was counted a few times. This chain links TRBV5-1 with TRBJ1-6; possible D gene TRBD1, 5 bases. The CDR3 contains 14 residues. Germline V gene sequence: CDR1 SGHRS, CDR2 YFSETQ. V was clipped by 2 bases and J by 6 bases, with 9 bases between them. Here the CDR3 reads CASSFRGVNSPLHF. CDR3 DNA: TGCGCCAGCAGCTTCCGAGGGGTTAATTCACCCCTCCACTTT.

This clonotype was observed many times. The chain combines TRBV20-1 with TRBJ2-2; 7 bases fit TRBD1. The CDR3 runs to 16 residues. V lost 2 bases and J lost 5; bases outside the gene matches: 11. In germline, CDR1 is DFQATT, CDR2 SNEGSKA (reference sequence). The DNA of the CDR3 is TGCAGTGCTAGAACCCCGACAGGGTCGGGGACCGGGGAGCTGTTTTTT. It specifies CSARTPTGSGTGELFF.